A selection of T cell receptor beta chains follows, all from one sample in a study of a mutant IDH1 vaccine in newly diagnosed glioma. Generated by immunoSEQ multiplex PCR, the TCRdb table keeps only in-frame clones and is missing some. The sample carries about 65,000 clones, roughly 84% recorded once. Their target antigens are unknown. This material consisted of PBMCs, taken from a glioma patient whose treatment included an IDH1 peptide vaccine. The receptors come from a man younger than 45 with glioma. Each CDR3 is given with its conserved first and last residue. Fields, in order: CDR3 length, V gene, D gene, CDR3 protein. D genes are given only for firm matches.

cdr3_length: 14
v_call: TRBV5-1
d_call: TRBD2
cdr3_aa: CASSSGLAEDEQYF

cdr3_length: 16
v_call: TRBV6-6
d_call: TRBD1
cdr3_aa: CASRGMGQGVNSPLHF

cdr3_length: 14
v_call: TRBV7-2
d_call: -
cdr3_aa: CASSHGLGNQPQHF

cdr3_length: 13
v_call: TRBV7-8
d_call: TRBD1
cdr3_aa: CASSPPGGYEAFF

cdr3_length: 10
v_call: TRBV25-1
d_call: -
cdr3_aa: CASENYGYTF

cdr3_length: 18
v_call: TRBV18
d_call: TRBD1
cdr3_aa: CASSPQTGGASLSYEQYF

cdr3_length: 15
v_call: TRBV27
d_call: -
cdr3_aa: CASSHGGAAGEKLFF

cdr3_length: 16
v_call: TRBV2
d_call: TRBD1
cdr3_aa: CASSDLAGQLNYGYTF

cdr3_length: 14
v_call: TRBV7-8
d_call: TRBD1
cdr3_aa: CASSFGQGRAEAFF

cdr3_length: 14
v_call: TRBV7-9
d_call: TRBD1
cdr3_aa: CASSPTGSGNTIYF

cdr3_length: 15
v_call: TRBV19
d_call: -
cdr3_aa: CASSPRAVLQETQYF

cdr3_length: 15
v_call: TRBV2
d_call: TRBD1
cdr3_aa: CASSGQGRSYNEQFF

cdr3_length: 14
v_call: TRBV5-1
d_call: -
cdr3_aa: CASSLAAVNYGYTF

cdr3_length: 16
v_call: TRBV28
d_call: -
cdr3_aa: CASSLWGQGANYGYTF

cdr3_length: 14
v_call: TRBV28
d_call: -
cdr3_aa: CASSRINLFVEQYF

cdr3_length: 13
v_call: TRBV9
d_call: -
cdr3_aa: CASSVQGDWPQHF

cdr3_length: 15
v_call: TRBV28
d_call: -
cdr3_aa: CASSLEGAAWNIQYF

cdr3_length: 13
v_call: TRBV28
d_call: -
cdr3_aa: CASSLVRPYEQYF

cdr3_length: 15
v_call: TRBV5-1
d_call: -
cdr3_aa: CASSLDPGANSPLHF

cdr3_length: 16
v_call: TRBV5-5
d_call: TRBD1
cdr3_aa: CASSLSGDREVNEQYF

cdr3_length: 18
v_call: TRBV4-2
d_call: TRBD2
cdr3_aa: CASSQLLASGGTTDTQYF

cdr3_length: 15
v_call: TRBV18
d_call: TRBD1
cdr3_aa: CASSPPGQVLYEQYF

cdr3_length: 14
v_call: TRBV7-6
d_call: -
cdr3_aa: CASSFSQGPLSYTF

cdr3_length: 15
v_call: TRBV23-1
d_call: TRBD1
cdr3_aa: CASSQETGVAYEQYF

cdr3_length: 17
v_call: TRBV18
d_call: TRBD1
cdr3_aa: CASSLNRGWGKAVEQYF

cdr3_length: 14
v_call: TRBV25-1
d_call: TRBD1
cdr3_aa: CASSARGNNQPQHF

cdr3_length: 16
v_call: TRBV11-2
d_call: -
cdr3_aa: CASSLGAYRVGQPQHF

cdr3_length: 12
v_call: TRBV7-8
d_call: TRBD2
cdr3_aa: CASSFGGETQYF

cdr3_length: 14
v_call: TRBV4-2
d_call: -
cdr3_aa: CASSQEWRGAEQYF

cdr3_length: 15
v_call: TRBV27
d_call: -
cdr3_aa: CASSLSPDRYNEQFF

cdr3_length: 14
v_call: TRBV28
d_call: -
cdr3_aa: CASSLTQGNYEQYF

cdr3_length: 19
v_call: TRBV6-1
d_call: -
cdr3_aa: CASSERMGTETYSNQPQHF

cdr3_length: 13
v_call: TRBV5-4
d_call: -
cdr3_aa: CASSLWGNTEAFF

cdr3_length: 14
v_call: TRBV11-2
d_call: -
cdr3_aa: CASSFETTNYEQYF

cdr3_length: 16
v_call: TRBV4-2
d_call: TRBD1
cdr3_aa: CASSQEETGLGYGYTF

cdr3_length: 16
v_call: TRBV2
d_call: -
cdr3_aa: CASSEATGTGEAPQYF

cdr3_length: 14
v_call: TRBV5-4
d_call: TRBD1
cdr3_aa: CASSSTGLTGELFF

cdr3_length: 15
v_call: TRBV15
d_call: -
cdr3_aa: CATSRSGTIYNEQFF

cdr3_length: 13
v_call: TRBV29-1
d_call: TRBD1
cdr3_aa: CSVLNRGLDGYTF

cdr3_length: 15
v_call: TRBV27
d_call: -
cdr3_aa: CASSLRNRANTEAFF

cdr3_length: 14
v_call: TRBV10-3
d_call: -
cdr3_aa: CAISELDRADTQYF

cdr3_length: 15
v_call: TRBV28
d_call: TRBD2
cdr3_aa: CASSLTSGNQETQYF